The T cell receptor beta chain under discussion was sequenced for a study of shared clonotypes between healthy human individuals (dated by TCRdb to 2019 to 2021). With regard to the full study: A couple of women and three men aged 18 to 49 years were included in the cohort. Different laboratories and diverse techniques were used to prepare libraries and sequence TCR repertoires, to increase sequencing depth and limit assay-specific biases. For each donor, CD4 naive and CD4 memory were each given three plates, CD8 naive was given two plates, and CD8 memory was given one plate. Blood TCR repertoires of a handful of healthy adults were deeply sequenced to estimate repertoire size and the extent of clonotype sharing between individuals. Per donor, leukapheresis produced somewhere between about 0.85 and 9.5 billion PBMCs. General study outcomes and caveats: Higher generation probabilities were observed for clonotypes shared by all four sorted-subset donors than for non-shared clonotypes. Sampling was restricted to blood, and TCR repertoires in tissue are likely to differ from TCR repertoires in blood. Pairwise subsampling led to the expectation that sequencing depth would affect the degree of clonotype sharing among donors. Incomplete sequencing was indicated by rarefaction of sorted-subset datasets, despite the large sequencing depth. Naive subsets generally had larger estimated clonotype richness than memory subsets. Because the study included a small number of donors, the genetic and exposure-history diversity represented was limited. When several donors were compared, the shared fraction of clonotypes was around 5.1% for naive CD4, around 3.6% for naive CD8, 2.3% for memory CD4, and 0.35% to 0.4% for memory CD8.

Looking up the germline V gene (reference sequence) yields CDR1 WNHNN and CDR2 SYGVQD. Spanning cysteine to phenylalanine, the CDR3 consists of 15 amino acids. Just CDR3 DNA is preserved here, 45 bases in frame from base 1. V is clipped by 0 bases and J by 2 bases, and the sequence between their germline boundaries is 10 bases long. A remark on this clone: Its antigen is unknown. Base qualities were left out, and no much larger clone turns up one base away.

The donors were healthy, HIV-negative adults who had no recently reported acute infections or vaccinations. Only Caucasian adults living in Nashville, Tennessee, USA were represented among the donors. CD4+ T cells were enriched by magnetic negative selection, after which naive cells were positively selected on CD45RA and the negative fraction was taken as the memory subset. Blood was collected by leukapheresis, and PBMCs were isolated by Ficoll-Histopaque density gradient centrifugation and then cryopreserved in liquid nitrogen vapor phase. Purity and quantity of every magnetically sorted T cell population were checked by analytical flow cytometry. Genomic DNA was isolated from each sorted fraction and quantified by UV absorbance on a Nanodrop 2000c. Using the deep immunoSEQ assay, multiplex PCR amplified TCR CDR3 regions from genomic DNA. Genomic DNA extracted from each cell subset was distributed evenly over all wells of several immunoSEQ 96-well plates, and each plate served as one replicate. For sorted subsets, each replicate PCR was loaded with around 220 ng genomic DNA, equivalent to approximately 33,000 T cell genomes. Purified libraries were measured with a Qubit 3.0 fluorometer, size-checked on a Bioanalyzer 2100, and measured again with the KAPA Library Quantification kit. Every immunoSEQ 96-well plate was sequenced on a dedicated single-read 150-cycle Illumina NextSeq 550 flow cell. The authors' analysis ran thus. Because only junctional sequences without quality scores were contained in the immunoSEQ output, filtering matching that applied to full-length reads could not be performed. To assign V/J genes and CDR3, sequences were annotated against IMGT germline references using PyIR, a Python wrapper for IgBLAST v1.9. Reads with weak V/J assignments (E-value above 1e-6), missing CDR3, stop codons, out-of-frame junctions, or ambiguous translated residues were removed. V3J clonotypes were defined as sequences sharing an identical inferred V gene, J gene, and CDR3 amino acid sequence. Percentage overlap between repertoires was computed as shared unique clonotypes divided by the size of the smaller repertoire. RTK rarefaction, the Chao1 estimator, and Recon v2.1 estimates of unobserved clonotypes were used to assess repertoire richness. For all TCRbeta clonotypes obtained by the gDNA method from a few donors, generation probabilities were computed with OLGA. The immuneACCESS repertoire file appears here via TCRdb, limited to in-frame rearrangements. These files lack a portion of the clones; in checked studies, under half of the deficit traces to unresolved V genes, and the cause of the others is not known. V and J calls and clone size are those listed in that table; D and trimming were worked out from the DNA. The sample yields around 2.5 million clones; 80% to 95% were counted once. The ten top clones hold 0.36% of the sample.

The receptor was isolated from a man between 18 and 29 years old in good health. Some clones in this sample may be carry-over from other donors' samples. The sequenced sample consisted of naive CD4+ T cells from PBMCs. The cell subset or site label, as the study defines it: CD45RA+ positively selected. The rearrangement joined TRBV10-1 to TRBJ1-2, with the D segment identity uncertain. The DNA sequence follows: TGCGCCAGCAGTGAGTCCGCCGACACCAACTATGGCTACACCTTC. The encoded protein is CASSESADTNYGYTF.